Below are 26 T cell receptor beta chains sequenced from a single sample in a study of beta chain features in type 1 diabetes. Reverse transcription of all isolated RNA meant that expressed TCRB transcripts were sequenced. Generated by immunoSEQ multiplex PCR, the TCRdb table keeps only in-frame clones and is missing some. The table shows some 230,000 clones, with about 10% occurring only once. Input material: naive CD4+ T cells from blood. These receptor sequences come from a woman between 18 and 30 years old in good health.

The chain recombines TRBV11-2 with TRBJ1-2; D is ambiguous. Germline CDR1 SGHAT, CDR2 FQNNGV. Trimming stripped 1 base from V and 2 bases from J, with 14 bases between. The CDR3 runs to 16 residues. The CDR3 here is CASSLARAGTNYGYTF. The CDR3 nucleotides read TGTGCCAGCAGCTTAGCCCGTGCAGGCACCAACTATGGCTACACCTTC.

This clone was counted many times. This chain links TRBV29-1 with TRBJ1-4; weak D call: TRBD1 (5 bases). The germline V gene has CDR1 SQVTM and CDR2 ANQGSEA. V dropped 4 bases and J dropped 8 bases, with 8 bases sitting between them. CDR3 size: 11 residues. The CDR3 coding sequence is TGCAGCGTTGTGGCAGGGGAAAAACTGTTTTTT. This sequence encodes CSVVAGEKLFF.

The chain couples TRBV5-1 to TRBJ2-5; possible D gene TRBD2, 6 bases. Per the germline V gene, CDR1 is SGHRS and CDR2 is YFSETQ. Trimming took off 0 bases at V and 4 bases at J, with 10 bases between the two ends. CDR3 length: 14 residues. The CDR3, as DNA: TGCGCCAGCAGCTTGGCCCGAGCGGGAGAGACCCAGTACTTC. Protein: CASSLARAGETQYF.

This clone was seen many times. The chain recombines TRBV4-2 with TRBJ2-3, with 10 bases fitting TRBD2. The CDR3 spans 16 residues. V was pared by 1 base and J by 6 bases, with 7 bases of the junction left unmatched. Per germline, CDR1 LGHNA and CDR2 YNFKEQ. In nucleotides, the CDR3 is TGTGCCAGCAGCCAAGCCTCTAGCGGGAGTAGGGATACGCAGTATTTT. It yields the protein CASSQASSGSRDTQYF.

The gene calls are TRBV2 and TRBJ2-3, with no clear D. CDR3 size: 15 residues. Trimming removed 3 bases from V and 2 bases from J, with 12 bases in between. CDR1 SNHLY and CDR2 FYNNEI come from the germline V gene. The CDR3 coding sequence is TGTGCCAGCAGTGACCGACTGTATAACACAGATACGCAGTATTTT. Protein sequence: CASSDRLYNTDTQYF.

CDR3 coding DNA: TGTGCCAGCAGTGGAGACAGGTTCTCCTACGAGCAGTACTTC. Translation: CASSGDRFSYEQYF. The genes are TRBV6-1 and TRBJ2-5; a weak D match, TRBD1 (6 bases). The J call may be mistaken, given a closer DNA end match to TRBJ2-7. There are 14 residues in the CDR3. In germline, CDR1 is MNHNS, CDR2 SASEGT.

V gene TRBV23-1 combines with J gene TRBJ2-2, with 9 nucleotides matching TRBD2. TRBV23-1 is identified as an open reading frame with a role that is uncertain. There are 17 residues in the CDR3. With 6 bases clipped from V and 5 bases from J, the junction kept 13 bases outside the gene matches. CDR3 sequence reads: CASRPGLATPGTGELFF. CDR3 nucleotide sequence: TGCGCCAGCAGGCCGGGACTAGCAACCCCAGGGACCGGGGAGCTGTTTTTT.

This clone was found a few times. For the CDR3, the DNA is TGTGCCAGCAGCCCGAAGACCCCCTTGGGTGGAGACACTGAAGCTTTCTTT. This encodes CASSPKTPLGGDTEAFF. The rearrangement joins TRBV14 to TRBJ1-1; no reliable D call. V was shortened by 4 bases and J by 3 bases, with 21 bases between the two germline ends. The CDR3 contains 17 residues. Germline CDR1 and CDR2: SGHDN and FVKESK.

This clone was seen a handful of times. The chain joins TRBV7-9 to TRBJ2-2, with 12 nucleotides matching TRBD1. With V trimmed by 1 base and J by 3 bases, 0 bases remained unmatched. The CDR3 totals 16 residues. CDR1 is SEHNR and CDR2 is FQNEAQ in the germline V gene (reference sequence). CDR3 sequence (DNA): TGTGCCAGCAGCTTAGGGGACAGGGGGCACACCGGGGAGCTGTTTTTT. Protein: CASSLGDRGHTGELFF.

This clone has more than one count but fewer than ten. The V gene is TRBV5-1, the J gene TRBJ1-1; D is uncertain. The CDR3 spans 15 residues. Germline V lookup: CDR1 SGHRS, CDR2 YFSETQ. The V and J ends lost 4 bases and 1 base respectively, with 14 bases between them. The CDR3 region is CASSPWQGANTEAFF. Here the CDR3 DNA reads TGCGCCAGCAGCCCATGGCAAGGAGCGAACACTGAAGCTTTCTTT.

The CDR3: CASSTLAGEGYEQYF. The CDR3 nucleotides are TGCGCCAGCAGCACCTTAGCGGGAGAAGGCTACGAGCAGTACTTC. The chain links TRBV5-1 to TRBJ2-7; the match to TRBD2 covers 9 bases. The CDR3 is 15 amino acids. The trim removed 4 bases at V and 3 bases at J, leaving 8 bases unmatched. CDR1 is SGHRS, CDR2 YFSETQ, per germline. The variable domain in full, with the rest retrieved from reference TRBV5-1 and TRBJ2-7, is KAGVTQTPRYLIKTRGQQVTLSCSPISGHRSVSWYQQTPGQGLQFLFEYFSETQRNKGNFPGRFSGRQFSNSRSEMNVSTLELGDSALYLCASSTLAGEGYEQYFGPGTRLTVT.

This clone was counted a few times. The chain has TRBV2 and TRBJ2-2, with 8 bases that match TRBD1. Germline CDR1 reads SNHLY; CDR2 reads FYNNEI. The ends lost 4 bases at V and 6 bases at J; junction bases unmatched: 7. The CDR3 spans 15 residues. CDR3 nucleotide sequence: TGTGCCAGCAGTGGACAGGGGTTTGACTCCGGGGAGCTGTTTTTT. Protein: CASSGQGFDSGELFF.

This clone has only a few counts. The chain employs TRBV30 and TRBJ1-4; tentative D call: TRBD1 (5 bases). The germline V gene encodes CDR1 GTSNPN and CDR2 SVGIG (reference sequence). The CDR3 consists of 14 residues. V dropped 6 bases and J dropped 0 bases, with 11 bases sitting between them. The CDR3 DNA is TGTGCCTGTACTACAGGTTCAACTAATGAAAAACTGTTTTTT. This encodes CACTTGSTNEKLFF.

This clone was recorded a few times. The chain carries TRBV5-5 and TRBJ1-2; 8 bases fit TRBD1. CDR1 and CDR2 (germline): SGHKS, YYEKEE (reference sequence). The CDR3 sequence is 13 residues long. V shed 0 bases and J 7 bases; nucleotides not matched to a gene: 2. The CDR3 here is CASSLADRVGYTF. For the CDR3, the DNA is TGTGCCAGCAGCTTGGCGGACAGGGTTGGCTACACCTTC. Filled out from reference TRBV5-5 and TRBJ1-2, the complete variable domain reads DAGVTQSPTHLIKTRGQQVTLRCSPISGHKSVSWYQQVLGQGPQFIFQYYEKEERGRGNFPDRFSARQFPNYSSELNVNALLLGDSALYLCASSLADRVGYTFGSGTRLTVV.

This clone was observed a few times. The chain carries TRBV5-5 and TRBJ1-1; TRBD1 agrees at 7 bases. V was clipped by 4 bases and J by 4 bases; unmatched bases: 4. The germline gives CDR1 SGHKS, CDR2 YYEKEE (reference sequence). The CDR3 consists of 13 residues. This chain's CDR3 is CASSRGGITEAFF. The DNA for the CDR3 is TGTGCCAGCAGCCGAGGGGGCATCACTGAAGCTTTCTTT.

In its sample, this clone was seen a few times. This rearrangement joins TRBV10-3 to TRBJ2-1; TRBD1 matches at 7 bases. V was clipped by 7 bases and J by 3 bases; unmatched bases: 12. The CDR3 sequence is 16 residues long. Germline V gene sequence: CDR1 ENHRY, CDR2 SYGVKD. CDR3 in DNA: TGTGCCATCACAATGACAGGGAGCACTCACTACAATGAGCAGTTCTTC. Translating it yields CAITMTGSTHYNEQFF.

This clone has just a few counts. The chain joins TRBV9 to TRBJ2-1; TRBD2 might be the D (6 bases). Trimming left V 2 bases short and J 8 bases short, with 11 bases between. The CDR3 contains 13 residues. Germline V gene data show CDR1 as SGDLS and CDR2 as YYNGEE. CDR3 residues: CASSVMTRDEQFF. The DNA of the CDR3 is TGTGCCAGCAGCGTTATGACTAGGGATGAGCAGTTCTTC.

On this clone itself: Distinct nucleotide sequences in the sample also encode this CDR3. In nucleotides, the CDR3 is TGCGCCAGCAGCTTGGCCAGGTCCTCCTACGAGCAGTACTTC. Protein product: CASSLARSSYEQYF. V is TRBV5-1 and J is TRBJ2-7; D not certain. CDR3 length equals 14 residues. V lost 0 bases and J 0 bases, leaving 7 bases between the germline ends. Germline V gene lookup returns CDR1 SGHRS and CDR2 YFSETQ.

This clone occurred many times. The gene calls are TRBV4-2 and TRBJ2-7; TRBD2 agrees at 13 bases. The junction had 6 bases not matched to a gene; V was cut back by 4 bases and J by 3 bases. The germline gives CDR1 LGHNA, CDR2 YNFKEQ. CDR3 length: 16 residues. In DNA form, the CDR3 reads TGTGCCAGCAGCCGAGGACTAGCGGGAGAGGGCTACGAGCAGTACTTC. This encodes CASSRGLAGEGYEQYF.

This clone was counted between two and nine times. The CDR3 loop is CASSSFRGRVPSLGYTF. CDR3 sequence (DNA): TGTGCCAGCAGCTCATTTAGGGGCAGGGTCCCTTCTCTTGGCTACACCTTC. The genes are TRBV11-2 and TRBJ1-2, with D possibly being TRBD1 (5 bases). V dropped 4 bases and J dropped 7 bases, with 25 bases sitting between them. Per the germline V gene, CDR1 is SGHAT and CDR2 is FQNNGV. This CDR3 is 17 amino acids long.

This clone was observed once. This sequence joins TRBV7-9 and TRBJ2-4, with a weak D call TRBD2 (6 bases). CDR1 is SEHNR and CDR2 is FQNEAQ in the germline V gene (reference sequence). The V end lost 0 bases, the J end lost 2 bases, and 8 bases lay between the germline ends. The CDR3 is 15 amino acids. The CDR3 reads CASSLARGTKNIQYF. The CDR3 DNA is TGTGCCAGCAGCTTAGCGCGGGGTACCAAAAACATTCAGTACTTC.

V usage is TRBV6-1 and J usage is TRBJ2-1; 13 bases match TRBD2. J was trimmed by 6 bases and V by 6 bases; bases with no gene match: 5. Germline-derived CDR1 and CDR2 are MNHNS and SASEGT. The CDR3 is 15 amino acids. The CDR3 nucleotides are TGTGCCAGCAGGGGGACTAGCGGGGCGGGCAATGAGCAGTTCTTC. Translating gives CASRGTSGAGNEQFF.

In its sample, this clone was seen a few times. The V and J genes are TRBV10-3 and TRBJ2-5, with D possibly being TRBD2 (5 bases). Germline CDR1 ENHRY, CDR2 SYGVKD. Trimming shortened V by 4 bases and J by 4 bases, and 10 bases separated the two germline ends. The CDR3 is 13 amino acids. The CDR3 is CAISAPAGETQYF. CDR3 bases: TGTGCCATCAGTGCTCCGGCGGGAGAGACCCAGTACTTC.

In the case of this clone: This same CDR3 is encoded by further DNA sequences in the sample. J is TRBJ2-7 and V is TRBV18; D perhaps matches TRBD1 (6 bases). The V end lost 1 base, the J end lost 2 bases, and 9 bases lay between the germline ends. The CDR3 sequence is 14 residues long. Per germline, CDR1 KGHSH and CDR2 LQKENI. CDR3 region: CASSPRDTAYEQYF. CDR3 DNA: TGTGCCAGCTCACCACGGGACACCGCCTACGAGCAGTACTTC.

This clone was observed a handful of times. The chain combines TRBV27 with TRBJ1-5; the D gene is possibly TRBD1 (6 bases). Trimming stripped 2 bases from V and 6 bases from J, with 14 bases between. CDR3 length: 15 residues. Germline V gives CDR1 MNHEY, CDR2 SMNVEV (reference sequence). The CDR3 protein is CASSLRGFSIQPQHF. The CDR3 nucleotides read TGTGCCAGCAGTTTAAGGGGGTTTTCGATTCAGCCCCAGCATTTT.

The V and J genes are TRBV7-6 and TRBJ1-2; 7 positions agree with TRBD1. The CDR3 extends over 16 amino acids. Germline V gives CDR1 SGHVS, CDR2 FNYEAQ. The ends lost 5 bases at V and 5 bases at J; junction bases unmatched: 14. The CDR3 DNA sequence: TGTGCCAGCAGCGTAACAGGGGAAACCGACCTGTATGGCTACACCTTC. It codes for CASSVTGETDLYGYTF.